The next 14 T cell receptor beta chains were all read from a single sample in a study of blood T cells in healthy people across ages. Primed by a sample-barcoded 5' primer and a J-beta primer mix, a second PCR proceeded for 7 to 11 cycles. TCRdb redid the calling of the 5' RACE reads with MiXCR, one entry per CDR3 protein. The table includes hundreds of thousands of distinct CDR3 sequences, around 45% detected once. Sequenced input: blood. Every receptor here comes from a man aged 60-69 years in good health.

Here the CDR3 DNA reads TGTGCCAGCAGCGCGAGAAGGGACTACGAGCAGTACTTC. Translated: CASSARRDYEQYF. The genes are TRBV11-3 and TRBJ2-4; D is ambiguous. The J call may be in error: the DNA end matches TRBJ2-7 better. The CDR3 is 13 residues long. From germline, CDR1 is SGHNT and CDR2 YENEEA.

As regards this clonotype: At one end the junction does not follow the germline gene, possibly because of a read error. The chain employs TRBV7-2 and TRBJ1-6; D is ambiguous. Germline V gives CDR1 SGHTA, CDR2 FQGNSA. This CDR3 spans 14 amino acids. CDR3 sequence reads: CAGSLEVGYSPLHF. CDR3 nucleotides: TGTGCCGGCAGCTTAGAGGTGGGCTATTCACCCCTCCACTTT.

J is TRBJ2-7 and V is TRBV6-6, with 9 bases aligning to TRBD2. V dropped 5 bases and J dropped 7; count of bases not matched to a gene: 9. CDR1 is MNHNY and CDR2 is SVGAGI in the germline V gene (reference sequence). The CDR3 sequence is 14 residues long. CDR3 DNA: TGTGCCAGCAGTCCAGCGGGGGGCTCGGGGGAGCAGTACTTC. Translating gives CASSPAGGSGEQYF.

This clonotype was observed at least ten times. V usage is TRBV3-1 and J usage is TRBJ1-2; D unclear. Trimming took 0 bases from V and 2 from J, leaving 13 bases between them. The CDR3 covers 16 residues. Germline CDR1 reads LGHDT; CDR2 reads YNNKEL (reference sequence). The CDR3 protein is CASSQERRGGNYGYTF. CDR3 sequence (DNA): TGTGCCAGCAGCCAAGAGAGGCGGGGTGGAAACTATGGCTACACCTTC.

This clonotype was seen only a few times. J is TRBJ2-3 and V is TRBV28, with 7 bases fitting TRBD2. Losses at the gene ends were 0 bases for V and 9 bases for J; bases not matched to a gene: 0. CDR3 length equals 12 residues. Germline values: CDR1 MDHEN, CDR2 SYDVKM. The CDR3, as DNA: TGTGCCAGCAGTTTATGGGGGGGGACGCAGTATTTT. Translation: CASSLWGGTQYF.

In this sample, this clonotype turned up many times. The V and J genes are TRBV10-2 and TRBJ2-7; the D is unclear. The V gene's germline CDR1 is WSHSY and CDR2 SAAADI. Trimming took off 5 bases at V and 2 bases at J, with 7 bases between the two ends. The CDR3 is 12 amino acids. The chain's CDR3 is CASSWPPYEQYF. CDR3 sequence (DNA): TGCGCCAGCAGTTGGCCCCCCTACGAGCAGTACTTC.

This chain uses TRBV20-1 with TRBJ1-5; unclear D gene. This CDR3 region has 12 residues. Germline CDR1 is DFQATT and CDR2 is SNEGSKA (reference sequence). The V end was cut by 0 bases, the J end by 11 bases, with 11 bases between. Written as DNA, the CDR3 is TGCAGTGCTAGAGAAACCCCTATGTCCCAGCATTTT. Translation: CSARETPMSQHF.

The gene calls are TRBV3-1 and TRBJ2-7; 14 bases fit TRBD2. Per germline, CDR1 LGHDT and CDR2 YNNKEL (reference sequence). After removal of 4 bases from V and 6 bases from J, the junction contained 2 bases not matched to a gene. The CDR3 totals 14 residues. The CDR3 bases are TGTGCCAGCAGCCTAGGGACTAGCGGGGGCGAGCAGTACTTC. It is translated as CASSLGTSGGEQYF.

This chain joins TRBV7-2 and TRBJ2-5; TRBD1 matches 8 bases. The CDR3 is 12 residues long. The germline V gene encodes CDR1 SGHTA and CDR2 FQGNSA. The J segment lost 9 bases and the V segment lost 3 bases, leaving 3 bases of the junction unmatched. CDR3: CASSFTTGAQYF. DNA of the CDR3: TGTGCCAGCAGCTTCACGACAGGGGCCCAGTACTTC. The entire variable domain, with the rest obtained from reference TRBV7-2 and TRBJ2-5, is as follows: GAGVSQSPSNKVTEKGKDVELRCDPISGHTALYWYRQSLGQGLEFLIYFQGNSAPDKSGLPSDRFSAERTGGSVSTLTIQRTQQEDSAVYLCASSFTTGAQYFGPGTRLLVL.

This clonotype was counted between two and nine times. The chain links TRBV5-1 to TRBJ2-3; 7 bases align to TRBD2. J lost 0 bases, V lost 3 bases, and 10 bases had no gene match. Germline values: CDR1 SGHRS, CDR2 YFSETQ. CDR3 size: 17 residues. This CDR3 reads CASSSGEGPSSTDTQYF. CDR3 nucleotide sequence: TGCGCCAGCAGCTCTGGGGAGGGACCCTCTAGCACAGATACGCAGTATTTT. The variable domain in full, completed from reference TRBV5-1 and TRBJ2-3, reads KAGVTQTPRYLIKTRGQQVTLSCSPISGHRSVSWYQQTPGQGLQFLFEYFSETQRNKGNFPGRFSGRQFSNSRSEMNVSTLELGDSALYLCASSSGEGPSSTDTQYFGPGTRLTVL.

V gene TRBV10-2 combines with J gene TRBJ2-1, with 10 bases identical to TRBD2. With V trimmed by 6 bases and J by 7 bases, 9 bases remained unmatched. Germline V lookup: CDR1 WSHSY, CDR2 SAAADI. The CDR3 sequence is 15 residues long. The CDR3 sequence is CASRTPSGGRNEQFF. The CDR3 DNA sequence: TGCGCCAGCAGAACTCCTAGCGGGGGAAGGAATGAGCAGTTCTTC.

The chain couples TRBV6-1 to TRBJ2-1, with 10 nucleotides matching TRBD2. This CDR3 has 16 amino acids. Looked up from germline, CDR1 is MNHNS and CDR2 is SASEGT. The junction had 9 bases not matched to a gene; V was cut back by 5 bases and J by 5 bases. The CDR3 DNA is TGTGCCAGCAGTTTCCGGACTAGCGGTGGGAACAATGAGCAGTTCTTC. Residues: CASSFRTSGGNNEQFF.

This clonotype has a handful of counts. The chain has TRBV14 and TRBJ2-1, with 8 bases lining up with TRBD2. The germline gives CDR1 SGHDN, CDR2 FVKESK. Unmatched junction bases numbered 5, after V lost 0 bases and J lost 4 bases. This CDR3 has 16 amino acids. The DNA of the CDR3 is TGTGCCAGCAGCCAAGAACGAGCGGGGGCTTACAATGAGCAGTTCTTC. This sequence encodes CASSQERAGAYNEQFF.

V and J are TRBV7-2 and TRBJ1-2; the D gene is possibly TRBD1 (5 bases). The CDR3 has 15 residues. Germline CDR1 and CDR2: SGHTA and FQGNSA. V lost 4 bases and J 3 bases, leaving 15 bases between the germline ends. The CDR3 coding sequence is TGTGCCAGCAGCTCAGGGAAGGGAGAATACTATGGCTACACCTTC. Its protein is CASSSGKGEYYGYTF.